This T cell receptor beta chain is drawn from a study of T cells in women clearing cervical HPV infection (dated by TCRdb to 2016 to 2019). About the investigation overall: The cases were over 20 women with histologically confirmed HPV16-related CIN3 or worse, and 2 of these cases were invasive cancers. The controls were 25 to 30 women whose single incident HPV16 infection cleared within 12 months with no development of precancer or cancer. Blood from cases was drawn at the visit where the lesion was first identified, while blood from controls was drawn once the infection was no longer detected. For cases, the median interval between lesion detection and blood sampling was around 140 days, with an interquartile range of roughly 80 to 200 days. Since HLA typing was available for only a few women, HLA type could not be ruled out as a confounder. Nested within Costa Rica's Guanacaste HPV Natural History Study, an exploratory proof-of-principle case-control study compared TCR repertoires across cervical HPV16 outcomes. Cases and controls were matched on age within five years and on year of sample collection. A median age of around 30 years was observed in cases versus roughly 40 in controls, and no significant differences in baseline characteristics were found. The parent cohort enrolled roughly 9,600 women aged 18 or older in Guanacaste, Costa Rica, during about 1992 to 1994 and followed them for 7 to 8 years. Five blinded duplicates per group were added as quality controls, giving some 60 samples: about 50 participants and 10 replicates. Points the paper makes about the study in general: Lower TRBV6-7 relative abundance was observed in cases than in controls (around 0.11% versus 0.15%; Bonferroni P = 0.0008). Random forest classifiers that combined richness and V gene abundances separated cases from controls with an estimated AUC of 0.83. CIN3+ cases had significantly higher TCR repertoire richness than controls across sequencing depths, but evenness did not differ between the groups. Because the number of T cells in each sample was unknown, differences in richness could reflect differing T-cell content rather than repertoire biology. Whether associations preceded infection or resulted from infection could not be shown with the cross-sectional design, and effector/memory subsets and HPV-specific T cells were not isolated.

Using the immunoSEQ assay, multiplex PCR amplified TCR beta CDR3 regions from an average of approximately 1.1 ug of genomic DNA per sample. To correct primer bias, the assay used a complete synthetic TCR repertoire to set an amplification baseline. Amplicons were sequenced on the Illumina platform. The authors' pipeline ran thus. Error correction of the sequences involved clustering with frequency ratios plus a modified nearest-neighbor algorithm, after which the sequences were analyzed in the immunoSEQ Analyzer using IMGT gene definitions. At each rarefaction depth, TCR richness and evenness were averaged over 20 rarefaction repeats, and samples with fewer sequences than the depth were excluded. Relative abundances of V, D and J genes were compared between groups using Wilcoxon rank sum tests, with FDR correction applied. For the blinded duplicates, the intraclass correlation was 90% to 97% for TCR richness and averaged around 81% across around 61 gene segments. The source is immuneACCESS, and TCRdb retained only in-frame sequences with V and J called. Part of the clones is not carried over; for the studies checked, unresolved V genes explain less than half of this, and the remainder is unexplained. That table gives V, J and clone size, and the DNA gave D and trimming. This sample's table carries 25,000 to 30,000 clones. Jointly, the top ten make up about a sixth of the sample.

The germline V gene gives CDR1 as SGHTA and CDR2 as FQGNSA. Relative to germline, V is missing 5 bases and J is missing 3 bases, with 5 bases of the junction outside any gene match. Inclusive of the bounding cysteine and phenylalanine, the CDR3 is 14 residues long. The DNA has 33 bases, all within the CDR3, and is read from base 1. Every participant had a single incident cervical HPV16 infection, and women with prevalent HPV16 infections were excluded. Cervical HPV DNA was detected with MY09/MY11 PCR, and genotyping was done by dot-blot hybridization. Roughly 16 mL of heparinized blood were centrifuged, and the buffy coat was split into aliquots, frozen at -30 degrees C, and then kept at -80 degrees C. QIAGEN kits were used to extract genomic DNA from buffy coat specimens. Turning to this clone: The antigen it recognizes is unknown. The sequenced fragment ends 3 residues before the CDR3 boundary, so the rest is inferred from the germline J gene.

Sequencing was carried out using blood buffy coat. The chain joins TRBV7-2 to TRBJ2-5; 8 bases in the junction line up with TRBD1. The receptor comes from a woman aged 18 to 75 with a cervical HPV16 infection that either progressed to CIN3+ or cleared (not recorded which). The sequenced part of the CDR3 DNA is TGTGCCAGCAGCACAAGGGACAGGAAAGAGACC. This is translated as CASSTRDRKET. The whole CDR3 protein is CASSTRDRKETQYF.